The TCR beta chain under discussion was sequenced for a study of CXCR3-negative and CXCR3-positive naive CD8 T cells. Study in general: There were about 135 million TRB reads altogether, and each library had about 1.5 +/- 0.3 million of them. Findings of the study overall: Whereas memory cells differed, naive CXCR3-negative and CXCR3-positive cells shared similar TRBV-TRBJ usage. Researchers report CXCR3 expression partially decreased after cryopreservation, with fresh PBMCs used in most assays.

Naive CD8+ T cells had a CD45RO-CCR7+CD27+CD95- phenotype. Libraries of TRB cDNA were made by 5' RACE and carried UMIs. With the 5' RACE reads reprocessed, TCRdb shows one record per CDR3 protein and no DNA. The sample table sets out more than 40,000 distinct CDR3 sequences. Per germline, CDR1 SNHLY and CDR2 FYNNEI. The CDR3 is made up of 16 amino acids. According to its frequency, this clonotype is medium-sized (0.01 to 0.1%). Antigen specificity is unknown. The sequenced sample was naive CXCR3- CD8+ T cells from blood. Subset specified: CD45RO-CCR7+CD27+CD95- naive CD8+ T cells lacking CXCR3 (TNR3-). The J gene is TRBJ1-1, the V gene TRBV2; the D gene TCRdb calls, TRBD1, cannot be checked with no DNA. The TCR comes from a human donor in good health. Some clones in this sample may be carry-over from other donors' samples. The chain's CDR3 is CASSEYQGTMNTEAFF.